The clone carrying this T cell receptor beta chain was found once. Its antigen is unknown. The data belong to a study of cytomegalovirus exposure and HLA in healthy donors. The PCR used 60 Vbeta and 13 Jbeta primers. Clones were sequenced by immunoSEQ multiplex PCR, and TCRdb holds only the in-frame ones, with some missing. This sample has roughly 150,000 clones, with about 75% found just once. Notes on the study in general: Later work found that TCR association rates differed between HLA loci; DRB1 had the most and HLA-C the fewest. There were several of the most significant clusters that appeared linked to common viral pathogens in a later analysis.

CDR1 is MDHEN, CDR2 SYDVKM, per germline. Trimming shortened V by 0 bases and J by 2 bases, and 8 bases separated the two germline ends. The CDR3 consists of 14 residues. The sequence was obtained from a woman in her thirties in good health and CMV-seronegative. The chain recombines TRBV28 with TRBJ2-7; D call uncertain. Sequences were obtained from PBMCs. Written as DNA, the CDR3 is TGTGCCAGCAGTTTATGGGGCACGACCTACGAGCAGTACTTC. It encodes CASSLWGTTYEQYF.